Below, 23 T cell receptor beta chains from the same sample are listed, as sequenced in a study of PD-L1 blockade in urothelial cancer. Generated by immunoSEQ multiplex PCR, the TCRdb table keeps only in-frame clones and is missing some. The sample shows approximately 79,000 clones, around four fifths of them seen only once. Time point specified: pretreatment peripheral blood. This specimen consisted of PBMCs, obtained around atezolizumab (anti-PD-L1) treatment. The origin of the receptors is a man aged 35-49 years with urothelial cancer.

This clone was recorded only once. The chain is built from TRBV30 and TRBJ1-2; TRBD1 agrees at 7 bases. This CDR3 is 15 amino acids long. The V segment lost 4 bases and the J segment 4 bases; nucleotides outside the gene matches: 12. The germline V gene encodes CDR1 GTSNPN and CDR2 SVGIG (reference sequence). The CDR3 coding sequence is TGTGCCTGGATTTGGGGGACAGAGAGCCCCTATGGCTACACCTTC. It is translated as CAWIWGTESPYGYTF.

The chain has TRBV28 and TRBJ2-1, with D perhaps matching TRBD2 (5 bases). This CDR3 comprises 14 residues. The V and J ends lost 11 bases and 6 bases respectively, with 20 bases between them. Germline-derived CDR1 and CDR2 are MDHEN and SYDVKM. DNA for the CDR3: TGTGCCTCCCTGAGCGGAGAGTATTTCAATGAGCAGTTCTTC. It encodes CASLSGEYFNEQFF.

The chain recombines TRBV28 with TRBJ2-1, with D unclear. CDR3 length equals 12 residues. Germline V lookup: CDR1 MDHEN, CDR2 SYDVKM. V was clipped by 1 base and J by 7 bases, with 5 bases between them. Here the CDR3 reads CASSLLLNEQFF. The DNA of the CDR3 is TGTGCCAGCAGTTTATTACTAAATGAGCAGTTCTTC.

This chain connects TRBV7-2 to TRBJ1-2, with D unclear. CDR3 length: 14 amino acids. The V and J ends lost 5 bases and 8 bases respectively, with 18 bases between them. In germline, CDR1 is SGHTA, CDR2 FQGNSA. The CDR3 region is CASSLLTRLGGYTF. The CDR3 coding sequence is TGTGCCAGCAGCCTTTTAACCCGCCTCGGGGGCTACACCTTC.

V is TRBV18 and J is TRBJ1-5, with a weak D call TRBD1 (5 bases). Germline CDR1 KGHSH, CDR2 LQKENI. V lost 3 bases to trimming and J lost 3 bases, with 12 bases between them. The CDR3 has 15 amino acids. The CDR3 coding sequence is TGTGCCAGCTCACCCACAGGCCTACTCAATCAGCCCCAGCATTTT. It is translated as CASSPTGLLNQPQHF.

The V and J genes are TRBV30 and TRBJ2-7; D not certain. V gave up 1 base and J gave up 4 bases, with 8 bases separating them. This CDR3 spans 12 amino acids. Looked up from germline, CDR1 is GTSNPN and CDR2 is SVGIG (reference sequence). CDR3 protein: CAWSGSVYEQYF. In DNA form, the CDR3 reads TGTGCCTGGAGTGGTTCGGTTTACGAGCAGTACTTC.

This clone showed up just a few times. This chain links TRBV10-1 with TRBJ1-1; 11 nucleotides agree with TRBD1. CDR3 size: 15 residues. The germline CDR1 and CDR2 sequences are WNHNN and SYGVQD (reference sequence). Trimming cost V 3 bases and J 2 bases; bases outside gene matches: 2. DNA of the CDR3: TGCGCCAGCAGTGAAGGGACAGGGGGTAACACTGAAGCTTTCTTT. Encoded protein: CASSEGTGGNTEAFF.

This clone occurred once. The rearrangement joins TRBV15 to TRBJ2-1, with D hard to call. The CDR3 spans 13 residues. Germline V lookup: CDR1 LNHNV, CDR2 YYDKDF (reference sequence). Trimming left V 5 bases short and J 4 bases short, with 9 bases between. The CDR3 region is CATSGDSYNEQFF. The CDR3 DNA is TGTGCCACCAGCGGTGACTCTTACAATGAGCAGTTCTTC. Filled out from reference TRBV15 and TRBJ2-1, the complete variable domain reads DAMVIQNPRYQVTQFGKPVTLSCSQTLNHNVMYWYQQKSSQAPKLLFHYYDKDFNNEADTPDNFQSRRPNTSFCFLDIRSPGLGDTAMYLCATSGDSYNEQFFGPGTRLTVL.

V usage is TRBV6-6 and J usage is TRBJ2-7; 7 bases line up with TRBD1. CDR1 is MNHNY, CDR2 SVGAGI, per germline (reference sequence). Trimming at V came to 0 bases and at J to 5 bases, leaving 7 bases not matched to a gene. This CDR3 is built from 15 residues. The CDR3 nucleotides are TGTGCCAGCAGTTACTCAGGGACAGACTACCACGAGCAGTACTTC. Protein product: CASSYSGTDYHEQYF.

This chain uses TRBV5-6 with TRBJ1-1, with 7 bases lining up with TRBD1. Germline V gives CDR1 SGHDT, CDR2 YYEEEE. V shed 5 bases and J 6 bases; nucleotides not matched to a gene: 7. There are 13 residues in the CDR3. CDR3 loop: CASRQGVRAEAFF. CDR3 nucleotide sequence: TGTGCCAGCAGGCAGGGGGTCCGGGCTGAAGCTTTCTTT. Together with reference TRBV5-6 and TRBJ1-1, the CDR3 gives the full variable domain: DAGVTQSPTHLIKTRGQQVTLRCSPKSGHDTVSWYQQALGQGPQFIFQYYEEEERQRGNFPDRFSGHQFPNYSSELNVNALLLGDSALYLCASRQGVRAEAFFGQGTRLTVV.

This chain uses TRBV4-1 with TRBJ2-3; D is ambiguous. Germline loops: CDR1 MGHRA, CDR2 YSYEKL. Between the trimmed V and J ends, which lost 0 bases and 1 base, there was a span of 8 bases. CDR3 length: 15 amino acids. The CDR3 nucleotides are TGCGCCAGCAGCCAAGATACTGGAGGCACAGATACGCAGTATTTT. Translation gives CASSQDTGGTDTQYF.

The chain recombines TRBV6-5 with TRBJ1-1; TRBD1 matches 8 bases. The CDR3 runs to 11 residues. V lost 5 bases, J lost 10 bases, and 3 bases stayed unmatched. Germline V gene sequence: CDR1 MNHEY, CDR2 SVGAGI. The CDR3 loop is CASSQGQGAFF. The CDR3 DNA reads TGTGCCAGCAGTCAAGGACAGGGAGCTTTCTTT.

The rearrangement uses TRBV9 and TRBJ2-2, with TRBD2 matching 9 bases. With V trimmed by 1 base and J by 0 bases, 10 bases remained unmatched. Germline CDR1 is SGDLS and CDR2 is YYNGEE. The CDR3 extends over 19 amino acids. CDR3 DNA: TGTGCCAGCAGCGTATTCGGGATAGCGGGGGTCGCGAACACCGGGGAGCTGTTTTTT. It codes for CASSVFGIAGVANTGELFF.

V and J are TRBV9 and TRBJ2-3; 10 bases agree with TRBD1. This CDR3 is 15 amino acids long. With 4 bases clipped from V and 3 bases from J, the junction kept 5 bases outside the gene matches. The V gene's germline CDR1 is SGDLS and CDR2 YYNGEE. CDR3: CASSPRQGATDTQYF. The CDR3 DNA reads as TGTGCCAGCAGCCCCCGACAGGGGGCAACAGATACGCAGTATTTT.

This chain uses TRBV6-6 with TRBJ1-2; TRBD1 matches at 8 bases. After removal of 2 bases from V and 6 bases from J, the junction contained 8 bases not matched to a gene. This CDR3 has 15 residues. In germline, CDR1 is MNHNY, CDR2 SVGAGI (reference sequence). For the CDR3, the DNA is TGTGCCAGCAGTTACCCCGCGGGCAGGGGGCATGGCTACACCTTC. It is translated as CASSYPAGRGHGYTF.

This clone appeared a single time. The V call is TRBV5-6, the J call TRBJ1-4, with D possibly being TRBD1 (6 bases). This CDR3 is built from 16 residues. The V end lost 2 bases, the J end lost 0 bases, and 11 bases lay between the germline ends. The germline gives CDR1 SGHDT, CDR2 YYEEEE. The CDR3 reads CASSFRGPATNEKLFF. Here the CDR3 DNA reads TGTGCCAGCAGCTTCAGGGGACCCGCAACTAATGAAAAACTGTTTTTT.

Only a few counts were recorded for this clone. The CDR3 DNA reads TGTGCCAGTACCTTGACTAGCGGCTACAATGAGCAGTTCTTC. Residues: CASTLTSGYNEQFF. This chain uses TRBV19 with TRBJ2-1; 9 bases line up with TRBD2. Losses at the gene ends were 7 bases for V and 3 bases for J; bases not matched to a gene: 4. CDR1 LNHDA and CDR2 SQIVND come from the germline V gene (reference sequence). This CDR3 comprises 14 residues.

This sequence joins TRBV19 and TRBJ1-5, with D perhaps TRBD1 (6 bases). From germline, CDR1 is LNHDA and CDR2 SQIVND (reference sequence). The V gene lost 1 base and the J gene lost 7 bases, with 14 bases spanning the gap. CDR3 length: 15 amino acids. The CDR3 region is CASSIGLQGSQPQHF. CDR3 sequence (DNA): TGTGCCAGTAGTATAGGGCTACAGGGATCGCAGCCCCAGCATTTT.

V is TRBV7-2 and J is TRBJ1-5, with D possibly TRBD1 on 6 matching bases. The CDR3 runs to 14 residues. Germline V gene data show CDR1 as SGHTA and CDR2 as FQGNSA. The V end was cut by 4 bases, the J end by 5 bases, with 12 bases between. This CDR3 is CASSSQGSYQPQHF. For the CDR3, the DNA is TGTGCCAGCAGCTCCCAGGGGAGCTATCAGCCCCAGCATTTT.

The chain carries TRBV6-6 and TRBJ1-2; 8 positions match TRBD1. The J segment lost 7 bases and the V segment lost 8 bases, leaving 6 bases of the junction unmatched. The CDR3 runs to 12 residues. The germline V gene has CDR1 MNHNY and CDR2 SVGAGI (reference sequence). The DNA of the CDR3 is TGTGCCAGCGGATCAGGGGGCGGTGGCTACACCTTC. Translation gives CASGSGGGGYTF.

J is TRBJ1-2 and V is TRBV27; a possible D gene is TRBD1 (5 bases). There are 13 residues in the CDR3. Trimming stripped 2 bases from V and 7 bases from J, with 11 bases between. Germline V CDR1 and CDR2: MNHEY, SMNVEV (reference sequence). The CDR3 loop reads CASSLNERGGYTF. In DNA, the CDR3 is TGTGCCAGCAGTTTAAACGAAAGGGGTGGCTACACCTTC.

The chain joins TRBV19 to TRBJ2-7; TRBD2 matches at 10 bases. Germline V gene lookup returns CDR1 LNHDA and CDR2 SQIVND (reference sequence). J was trimmed by 2 bases and V by 4 bases; bases with no gene match: 2. This CDR3 comprises 14 residues. CDR3 residues: CASSSTSGAYEQYF. CDR3 DNA sequence: TGTGCCAGTAGTAGTACTAGCGGGGCCTACGAGCAGTACTTC. The full variable domain, with the rest looked up from reference TRBV19 and TRBJ2-7, is DGGITQSPKYLFRKEGQNVTLSCEQNLNHDAMYWYRQDPGQGLRLIYYSQIVNDFQKGDIAEGYSVSREKKESFPLTVTSAQKNPTAFYLCASSSTSGAYEQYFGPGTRLTVT.

The chain combines TRBV11-2 with TRBJ2-7; the match to TRBD2 covers 8 bases. This CDR3 is 15 amino acids long. V shed 4 bases, J shed 6 bases, and the junction held 11 bases outside the gene matches. Germline V CDR1 and CDR2: SGHAT, FQNNGV. DNA of the CDR3: TGTGCCAGCAGCTCAGAGGCGGGAGGTATGGGCGAGCAGTACTTC. The encoded protein is CASSSEAGGMGEQYF. The variable domain in full, completed from reference TRBV11-2 and TRBJ2-7, reads EAGVAQSPRYKIIEKRQSVAFWCNPISGHATLYWYQQILGQGPKLLIQFQNNGVVDDSQLPKDRFSAERLKGVDSTLKIQPAKLEDSAVYLCASSSEAGGMGEQYFGPGTRLTVT.